The clone carrying this TCR beta chain was seen once. Per the authors' pipeline: Counts of nucleated cells, estimated from reference gene primer amplification, were obtained. Clones were read by immunoSEQ multiplex PCR, and TCRdb kept only the in-frame ones, dropping some. That table furnishes V, J and clone size, whereas the DNA furnished D and trimming. The sample records around 46,000 clones, approximately 80% being singletons. This sample stems from a study of blood T cell repertoires in COVID-19. Study overall: Acute and convalescent COVID-19 specimens originated in the United States, Italy and Spain. Sources were T cells, B-cell-depleted T cells, or PBMCs; the material itself was cDNA or gDNA.

Sample: peripheral blood. This receptor was identified in a human donor with active or convalescent COVID-19. The donor label of this sample is uncertain.

This chain's CDR3 is CASSDGREPPGQFF. For the CDR3, the DNA is TGTGCCAGCAGTGATGGTCGGGAGCCTCCTGGGCAGTTCTTC. The V gene is TRBV6-4, the J gene TRBJ2-1, with a possible D match to TRBD2 (6 bases). V was clipped by 3 bases and J by 12 bases, with 18 bases between them. The CDR3 has 14 residues. Per germline, CDR1 MRHNA and CDR2 SNTAGT.